This T cell receptor beta chain was retrieved from a study of CD8+ T cells in alopecia areata. This CDR3 comprises 17 residues. CDR1 SNHLY and CDR2 FYNNEI come from the germline V gene. With 4 bases clipped from V and 0 bases from J, the junction kept 5 bases outside the gene matches. Alopecia areata patients provided lesional scalp punch biopsies and peripheral blood. RNA extraction was followed by reverse transcription into cDNA, which acted as the sequencing template. Measured with immunoSEQ multiplex PCR; TCRdb has only the in-frame clones, and not every one. Of approximately 12,000 clones in the sample, around three fifths were seen once.

This TCR was recovered from a human donor with alopecia areata. Material: skin. The genes are TRBV2 and TRBJ2-1; 11 bases map to TRBD2. CDR3 coding DNA: TGTGCCAGCAGTGGACTAGCGGGACCCAGCTCCTACAATGAGCAGTTCTTC. This codes for CASSGLAGPSSYNEQFF. Full variable domain (missing parts from reference TRBV2 and TRBJ2-1): EPEVTQTPSHQVTQMGQEVILRCVPISNHLYFYWYRQILGQKVEFLVSFYNNEISEKSEIFDDQFSVERPDGSNFTLKIRSTKLEDSAMYFCASSGLAGPSSYNEQFFGPGTRLTVL.